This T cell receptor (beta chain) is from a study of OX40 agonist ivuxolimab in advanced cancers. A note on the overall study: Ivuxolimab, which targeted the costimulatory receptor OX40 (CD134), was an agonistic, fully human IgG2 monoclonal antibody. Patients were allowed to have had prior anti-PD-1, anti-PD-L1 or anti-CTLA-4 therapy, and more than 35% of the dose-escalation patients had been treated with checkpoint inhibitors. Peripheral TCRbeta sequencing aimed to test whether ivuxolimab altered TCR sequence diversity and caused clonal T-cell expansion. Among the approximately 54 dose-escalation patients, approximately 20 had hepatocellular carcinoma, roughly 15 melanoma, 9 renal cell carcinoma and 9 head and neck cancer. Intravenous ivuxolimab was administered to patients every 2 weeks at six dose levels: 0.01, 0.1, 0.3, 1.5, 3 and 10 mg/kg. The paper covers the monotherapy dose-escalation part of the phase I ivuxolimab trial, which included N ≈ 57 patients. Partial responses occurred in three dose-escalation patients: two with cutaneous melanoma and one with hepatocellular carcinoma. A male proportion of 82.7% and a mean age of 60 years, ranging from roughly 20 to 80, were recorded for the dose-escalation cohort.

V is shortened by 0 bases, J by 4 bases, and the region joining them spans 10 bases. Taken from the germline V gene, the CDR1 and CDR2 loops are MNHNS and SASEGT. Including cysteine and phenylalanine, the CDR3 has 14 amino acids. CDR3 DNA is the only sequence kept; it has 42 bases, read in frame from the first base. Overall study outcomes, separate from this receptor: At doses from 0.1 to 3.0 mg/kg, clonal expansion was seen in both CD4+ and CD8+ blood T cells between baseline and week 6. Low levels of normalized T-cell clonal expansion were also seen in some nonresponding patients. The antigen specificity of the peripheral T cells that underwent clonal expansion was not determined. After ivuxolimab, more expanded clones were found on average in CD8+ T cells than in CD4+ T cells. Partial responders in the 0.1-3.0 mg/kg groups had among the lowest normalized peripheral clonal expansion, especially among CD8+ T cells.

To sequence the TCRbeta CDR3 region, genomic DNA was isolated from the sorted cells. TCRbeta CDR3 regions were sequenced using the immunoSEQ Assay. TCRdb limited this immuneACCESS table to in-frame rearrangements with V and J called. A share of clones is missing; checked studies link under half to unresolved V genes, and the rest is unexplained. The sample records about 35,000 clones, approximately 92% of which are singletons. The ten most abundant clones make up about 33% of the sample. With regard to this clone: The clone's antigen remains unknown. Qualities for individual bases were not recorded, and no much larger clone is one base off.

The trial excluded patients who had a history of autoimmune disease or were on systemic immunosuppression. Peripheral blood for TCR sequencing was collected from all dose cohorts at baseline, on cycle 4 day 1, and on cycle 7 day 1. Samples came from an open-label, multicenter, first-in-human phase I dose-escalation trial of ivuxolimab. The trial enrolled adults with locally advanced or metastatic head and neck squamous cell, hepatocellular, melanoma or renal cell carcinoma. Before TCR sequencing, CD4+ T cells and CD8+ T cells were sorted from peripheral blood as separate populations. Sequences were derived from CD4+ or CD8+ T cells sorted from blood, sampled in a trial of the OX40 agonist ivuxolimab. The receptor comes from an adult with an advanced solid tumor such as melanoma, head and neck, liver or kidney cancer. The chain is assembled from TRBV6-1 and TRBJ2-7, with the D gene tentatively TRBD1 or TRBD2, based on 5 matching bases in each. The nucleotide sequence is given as TGTGCCAGCAGTGAAGCCTGGGACCTTTACGAGCAGTACTTC. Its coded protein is CASSEAWDLYEQYF.